This note documents a single T cell receptor (beta chain) sequence. Its antigen is undetermined. These data come from a study of OX40 agonist ivuxolimab in advanced cancers. In the study overall: Melanoma, hepatocellular carcinoma, head and neck or renal cell cancer occurred in dose-escalation patients.

The germline V gene has CDR1 SEHNR and CDR2 FQNEAQ (reference sequence). V dropped 4 bases and J dropped 3; count of bases not matched to a gene: 14. The CDR3 runs 18 residues. Sequencing was performed with immunoSEQ multiplex PCR; in TCRdb, only in-frame clones are kept and a portion is missing. The table records about 14,000 clones, over 75% of them present only once. Regarding the study as a whole: Circulating CD4+ and CD8+ T cells showed clonal expansion by week 6 at 0.1 to 3.0 mg/kg.

At baseline, cycle 4 day 1, and cycle 7 day 1, blood was sampled. Sequenced material: CD4+ or CD8+ T cells sorted from blood, taken in a trial of the OX40 agonist ivuxolimab. The sequence came from an adult with an advanced solid tumor such as melanoma, head and neck, liver or kidney cancer. The chain is built from TRBV7-9 and TRBJ1-5; 8 bases agree with TRBD1. Here the CDR3 DNA reads TGTGCCAGCAGCTCCCCCCGTACCTGGACAGGGCTCAATCAGCCCCAGCATTTT. Translating it yields CASSSPRTWTGLNQPQHF.